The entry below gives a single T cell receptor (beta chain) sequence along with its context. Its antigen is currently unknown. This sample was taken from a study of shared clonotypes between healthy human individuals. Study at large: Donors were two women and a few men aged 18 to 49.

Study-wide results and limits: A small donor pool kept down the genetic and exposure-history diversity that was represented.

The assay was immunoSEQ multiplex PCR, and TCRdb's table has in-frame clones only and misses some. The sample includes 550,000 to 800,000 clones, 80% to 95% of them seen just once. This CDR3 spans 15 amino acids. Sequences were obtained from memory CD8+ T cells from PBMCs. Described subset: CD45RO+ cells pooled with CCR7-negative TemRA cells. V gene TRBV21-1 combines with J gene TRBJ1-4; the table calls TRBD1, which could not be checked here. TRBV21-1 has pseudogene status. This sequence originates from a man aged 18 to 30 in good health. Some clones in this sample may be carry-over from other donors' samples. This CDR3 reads CASSKFTATNEKLFF. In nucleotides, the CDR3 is TGTGCCAGCAGCAAGTTTACAGCAACTAATGAAAAACTGTTTTTT.